This T cell receptor beta chain is drawn from a study of T cell changes during pregnancy in multiple sclerosis. Clones were read by immunoSEQ multiplex PCR, and TCRdb kept only the in-frame ones, dropping some. This table has 45,000 to 50,000 clones, 94% appearing once. This clone came up once. The CDR3 is made up of 13 amino acids. In germline, CDR1 is SGHVS, CDR2 FNYEAQ. V was pared by 2 bases and J by 9 bases, with 11 bases between. The sequence was obtained from a female donor with multiple sclerosis, enrolled in a pregnancy study. The gene calls are TRBV7-6 and TRBJ1-5; weak D call: TRBD1 (5 bases). Sequencing used CD8+ T cells from peripheral blood mononuclear cells, obtained in the first trimester of pregnancy. The CDR3 DNA sequence: TGTGCCAGCAGCTTAAACAGGTTCATGCCCCAGCATTTT. Translation gives CASSLNRFMPQHF.